The 3 T cell receptor beta chains given below trace back to one sample, sequenced in a study of blood T cell repertoires in COVID-19. Only in-frame clones appear in the TCRdb table, and some are missing; sequencing was by immunoSEQ multiplex PCR. Of roughly 150,000 clones listed, 86% were seen once; the top ten hold under 4.5%. Material for sequencing was peripheral blood. The receptors were sampled from an older woman with acute or convalescent COVID-19.

V usage is TRBV21-1 and J usage is TRBJ1-4; the table's D call TRBD1 went unverified against the DNA. TRBV21-1 is a known pseudogene. The CDR3 extends over 15 amino acids. CDR3 amino acids: CASIRDRGVDEKLFF. CDR3 nucleotides: TGTGCCAGCATACGGGACAGGGGGGTGGATGAAAAACTGTTTTTT.

The chain combines TRBV2 with TRBJ2-5; TRBD1 aligns across 9 bases. Trimming cost V 7 bases and J 4 bases; bases outside gene matches: 7. CDR1 SNHLY and CDR2 FYNNEI come from the germline V gene. This CDR3 has 14 amino acids. In DNA, the CDR3 is TGTGCCAGCACTATACAGGGGGCCGGAGAGACCCAGTACTTC. It codes for CASTIQGAGETQYF.

The V call is TRBV7-9, the J call TRBJ1-4; TRBD1 might be the D (6 bases). Germline-derived CDR1 and CDR2 are SEHNR and FQNEAQ (reference sequence). CDR3 size: 13 residues. The V and J ends lost 5 bases and 6 bases respectively, with 10 bases between them. The CDR3 here is CASSLGGHEKLFF. The CDR3 DNA reads as TGTGCCAGCAGCCTGGGGGGGCATGAAAAACTGTTTTTT.